This T cell receptor (beta chain) was observed in a study of CD8+ T cells in alopecia areata. Study-wide results and caveats: Besides other cells, scalp samples also yield sequences of resident alphabeta T cells from normal skin. Lesional scalp displayed greater clonality than normal scalp, most notably in alopecia totalis/universalis. Mouse data revealed clearer TCR sharing than patient data did, a gap possibly tied to HLA.

This clone was seen only a few times. Its antigen remains unidentified. The CDR3 is 14 residues long. The germline V and J ends were trimmed by 4 bases and 7 bases, with 17 bases remaining between them. The V gene's germline CDR1 is PRHDT and CDR2 FYEKMQ (reference sequence). RNA extraction was followed by reverse transcription into cDNA, which acted as the sequencing template. TCRdb's copy holds only in-frame clones and misses some; the assay was immunoSEQ multiplex PCR. The sample records about 120,000 clones, approximately 60% being singletons. Sorted out of PBMCs were CD4+ T cells and CD8+ T cells.

The rearrangement uses TRBV13 and TRBJ2-7; D remains unclear. The sequenced material came from CD4+ T cells sorted from blood. This TCR was sampled from a human donor in good health. The CDR3 DNA is TGTGCCAGCAGCTCGGAGCCGAGAATTGGGGAGCAGTACTTC. As protein: CASSSEPRIGEQYF.